These 20 T cell receptor beta chains came from one sample sequenced in a study of cytotoxic CD8 clonotypes in ibrutinib-treated CLL. Assay: immunoSEQ multiplex PCR; the TCRdb copy retains only in-frame clones and omits some. The table includes about 130,000 clones, about 79% detected once. Sequencing used PBMCs, obtained after 12 months of ibrutinib treatment. The receptors come from a human donor with chronic lymphocytic leukemia.

The chain is built from TRBV6-5 and TRBJ2-7, with D hard to call. Germline V gene lookup returns CDR1 MNHEY and CDR2 SVGAGI. The CDR3 has 14 residues. V was pared by 4 bases and J by 3 bases, with 13 bases between. The CDR3 sequence is CASSLHRPDYEQYF. The CDR3 nucleotides read TGTGCCAGCAGTTTGCACAGACCCGACTACGAGCAGTACTTC.

This clone was counted between two and nine times. CDR3 amino acids: CASSSKGGFREKLFF. The CDR3, as DNA: TGTGCCAGCAGCTCAAAAGGGGGCTTTCGTGAAAAACTGTTTTTT. J is TRBJ1-4 and V is TRBV7-2, with TRBD1 identical over 7 bases. Trimming at V came to 4 bases and at J to 7 bases, leaving 9 bases not matched to a gene. The CDR3 is 15 amino acids. Germline lookup yields CDR1 SGHTA and CDR2 FQGNSA.

The V gene is TRBV2, the J gene TRBJ1-4; D may be TRBD1 (5 bases). The V gene's germline CDR1 is SNHLY and CDR2 FYNNEI. The CDR3 consists of 16 residues. The V end lost 7 bases, the J end lost 8 bases, and 23 bases lay between the germline ends. The CDR3 nucleotides read TGTGCCAGCAACTCAGGGTCCATCCGCGTGGCAGAAAAACTGTTTTTT. Its protein product is CASNSGSIRVAEKLFF. The full variable domain, its missing parts supplied by reference TRBV2 and TRBJ1-4, is EPEVTQTPSHQVTQMGQEVILRCVPISNHLYFYWYRQILGQKVEFLVSFYNNEISEKSEIFDDQFSVERPDGSNFTLKIRSTKLEDSAMYFCASNSGSIRVAEKLFFGSGTQLSVL.

This clone came up once. This CDR3 is CSGGDRSSYEQYF. CDR3 DNA sequence: TGCAGCGGGGGGGACAGGAGCTCCTACGAGCAGTACTTC. This chain joins TRBV29-1 and TRBJ2-7, with TRBD1 matching 8 bases. The junction had 5 bases not matched to a gene; V was cut back by 7 bases and J by 0 bases. Germline CDR1 is SQVTM and CDR2 is ANQGSEA. CDR3 length equals 13 residues.

The chain couples TRBV6-5 to TRBJ1-1, with unresolved D. The CDR3 runs 13 residues. Trimming left V 8 bases short and J 3 bases short, with 13 bases between. CDR1 is MNHEY, CDR2 SVGAGI, per germline. The CDR3 is CASATNRDTEAFF. As DNA, the CDR3 is TGTGCCAGCGCGACAAATCGCGACACTGAAGCTTTCTTT.

CDR3 nucleotide sequence: TGTGCCACCAGTCCGAGGGCCGGGGGCGGTCAGCCCCAGCATTTT. It is translated as CATSPRAGGGQPQHF. The chain employs TRBV15 and TRBJ1-5; TRBD1 might be the D (6 bases). V was trimmed by 6 bases and J by 6 bases, leaving 18 bases between them. CDR1 and CDR2 (germline): LNHNV, YYDKDF (reference sequence). CDR3 length: 15 amino acids.

This clone is a singleton in its sample. This chain uses TRBV13 with TRBJ2-2; D is uncertain. Trimming took 7 bases from V and 0 from J, leaving 15 bases between them. The germline V gene encodes CDR1 PRHDT and CDR2 FYEKMQ (reference sequence). The CDR3 totals 16 residues. The CDR3 protein is CASIPRGVSNTGELFF. CDR3 DNA sequence: TGTGCCAGCATCCCTCGTGGGGTTTCGAACACCGGGGAGCTGTTTTTT.

This clone is a singleton in its sample. V usage is TRBV19 and J usage is TRBJ2-1; a possible D gene is TRBD2 (5 bases). Germline lookup yields CDR1 LNHDA and CDR2 SQIVND (reference sequence). The CDR3 runs 14 residues. The V and J ends lost 5 bases and 8 bases respectively, with 16 bases between them. The CDR3 loop is CASSPSAEADEQFF. The CDR3 DNA sequence: TGTGCCAGTAGTCCTTCGGCGGAGGCCGATGAGCAGTTCTTC.

This chain connects TRBV7-9 to TRBJ2-7, with 7 bases that match TRBD1. The CDR3 length is 13 residues. With V trimmed by 5 bases and J by 1 base, 2 bases remained unmatched. The germline V gene encodes CDR1 SEHNR and CDR2 FQNEAQ (reference sequence). CDR3 sequence: CASSTQGSYEQYF. The CDR3 DNA reads as TGTGCCAGCAGCACACAGGGGTCCTACGAGCAGTACTTC.

CDR3 amino acids: CATSSDGASYEQYF. In DNA, the CDR3 is TGTGCCACCAGCAGTGACGGCGCCTCCTACGAGCAGTACTTC. The chain uses TRBV15 and TRBJ2-7, with unresolved D. CDR3 length equals 14 residues. V dropped 3 bases and J dropped 0 bases, with 9 bases sitting between them. Germline CDR1 LNHNV, CDR2 YYDKDF (reference sequence).

The chain links TRBV10-1 to TRBJ2-1; maybe TRBD2 (6 bases). Per germline, CDR1 WNHNN and CDR2 SYGVQD (reference sequence). The CDR3 contains 14 residues. The V end was cut by 3 bases, the J end by 6 bases, with 12 bases between. CDR3 bases: TGCGCCAGCAGTGATGGGGGGAGTTGCAATGAGCAGTTCTTC. It specifies CASSDGGSCNEQFF.

The genes are TRBV27 and TRBJ1-2; D ambiguous. This CDR3 comprises 15 residues. Trimming took off 2 bases at V and 4 bases at J, with 14 bases between the two ends. Per germline, CDR1 MNHEY and CDR2 SMNVEV (reference sequence). The chain's CDR3 is CASSLREPALYGYTF. The CDR3 DNA reads TGTGCCAGCAGTTTAAGGGAACCCGCGCTCTATGGCTACACCTTC.

The gene calls are TRBV7-6 and TRBJ2-1, with D tentatively TRBD2 (6 bases). In germline, CDR1 is SGHVS, CDR2 FNYEAQ. This CDR3 contains 14 residues. Trimming pared 5 bases from V and 10 bases from J, leaving 18 bases between. In nucleotides, the CDR3 is TGTGCCAGCAGCCCGGGACTCCGCTCGTTGGAGCAGTTCTTC. As protein: CASSPGLRSLEQFF. Full variable domain (remainder filled in from reference TRBV7-6 and TRBJ2-1): GAGVSQSPRYKVTKRGQDVALRCDPISGHVSLYWYRQALGQGPEFLTYFNYEAQQDKSGLPNDRFSAERPEGSISTLTIQRTEQRDSAMYRCASSPGLRSLEQFFGPGTRLTVL.

The CDR3 protein is CASSPHPAGGGYEQYF. The CDR3 region has the DNA TGTGCCAGCTCACCACATCCAGCGGGGGGTGGTTACGAGCAGTACTTC. V usage is TRBV18 and J usage is TRBJ2-7, with 9 positions matching TRBD2. In germline, CDR1 is KGHSH, CDR2 LQKENI. CDR3 length: 16 residues. The ends lost 1 base at V and 4 bases at J; junction bases unmatched: 8.

The rearrangement links TRBV28 to TRBJ1-5; D is undetermined. The CDR3 contains 13 residues. The V end lost 4 bases, the J end lost 6 bases, and 10 bases lay between the germline ends. Germline values: CDR1 MDHEN, CDR2 SYDVKM. The CDR3 protein is CASSSGRGQPQHF. The CDR3 nucleotides read TGTGCCAGCAGTTCCGGACGGGGTCAGCCCCAGCATTTT.

This clone was detected only a few times. CDR3 sequence (DNA): TGTGCCAGCAGCTTGGAGAATAGGGACGGATCCACAGATACGCAGTATTTT. This sequence encodes CASSLENRDGSTDTQYF. The rearrangement joins TRBV5-4 to TRBJ2-3, with D perhaps given as TRBD1 or TRBD2 (5 bases each). This CDR3 has 17 amino acids. V lost 0 bases, J lost 2 bases, and 16 bases lay in between. Germline CDR1 SGHNT, CDR2 YYREEE (reference sequence).

This clone was counted only a few times. The V call is TRBV2, the J call TRBJ2-2; unclear D gene. V was clipped by 2 bases and J by 6 bases, with 1 base between them. The germline gives CDR1 SNHLY, CDR2 FYNNEI. CDR3 length equals 11 residues. DNA for the CDR3: TGTGCCAGCAGTGAACCCGGGGAGCTGTTTTTT. Protein: CASSEPGELFF.

The CDR3 sequence: CASGRQGLTNEKLFF. CDR3 DNA sequence: TGTGCCAGCGGAAGACAGGGTTTGACTAATGAAAAACTGTTTTTT. The chain is built from TRBV6-1 and TRBJ1-4; 7 bases agree with TRBD1. V lost 8 bases and J lost 2; bases outside the gene matches: 8. Germline loops: CDR1 MNHNS, CDR2 SASEGT. The CDR3 contains 15 residues.

In this sample, this clone turned up a few times. V is TRBV18 and J is TRBJ2-1; a possible D gene is TRBD2 (5 bases). CDR3 length equals 14 residues. Trimming took 6 bases from V and 7 from J, leaving 16 bases between them. Germline V gene lookup returns CDR1 KGHSH and CDR2 LQKENI. CDR3 amino acids: CASSLYEGLNEQFF. DNA for the CDR3: TGTGCCAGCTCCTTGTATGAGGGTTTGAATGAGCAGTTCTTC.

The sample holds one count of this clone. The chain links TRBV5-6 to TRBJ2-7; D remains unclear. The CDR3 is made up of 17 amino acids. The germline gives CDR1 SGHDT, CDR2 YYEEEE. V was pared by 2 bases and J by 0 bases, with 18 bases between. The CDR3 protein is CASSFSPGPYNSYEQYF. CDR3 in DNA: TGTGCCAGCAGCTTCAGTCCCGGACCGTACAACTCCTACGAGCAGTACTTC.